These 16 T cell receptor beta chains were sequenced from one sample in a study of blood T cell repertoires in COVID-19. Sequencing was performed with immunoSEQ multiplex PCR; in TCRdb, only in-frame clones are kept and a portion is missing. The sample shows a few hundred thousand clones, 86% of them seen only once. The sequenced sample was peripheral blood. These TCRs come from a woman in her 50s with acute or convalescent COVID-19.

This chain uses TRBV7-6 with TRBJ2-3; 12 positions match TRBD2. The CDR3 runs 17 residues. Germline assignment: CDR1 SGHVS and CDR2 FNYEAQ. With 0 bases clipped from V and 4 bases from J, the junction kept 5 bases outside the gene matches. The CDR3 nucleotides are TGTGCCAGCAGCTTAGCGGGGACTAGCGGGCTGTCAGATACGCAGTATTTT. It translates to CASSLAGTSGLSDTQYF.

This clone was detected only once. The J gene is TRBJ1-2, the V gene TRBV6-6, with a tentative D call TRBD1 (6 bases). V was clipped by 0 bases and J by 2 bases, with 13 bases between them. The CDR3 has 16 residues. CDR1 and CDR2 (germline): MNHNY, SVGAGI (reference sequence). The CDR3 DNA sequence: TGTGCCAGCAGTTACTCACGGACAGTTAAGAACTATGGCTACACCTTC. Its translation is CASSYSRTVKNYGYTF.

The rearrangement joins TRBV28 to TRBJ1-2; a possible D gene is TRBD1 (5 bases). Germline assignment: CDR1 MDHEN and CDR2 SYDVKM. This CDR3 comprises 15 residues. The V end was cut by 2 bases, the J end by 7 bases, with 17 bases between. The CDR3 DNA follows: TGTGCCAGCAGTTTACCTTCGGGACTCACCCCTGGCTACACCTTC. This translates into CASSLPSGLTPGYTF.

The rearrangement uses TRBV25-1 and TRBJ1-5; unclear D gene. Germline-derived CDR1 and CDR2 are MGHDK and SYGVNS. V was trimmed by 1 base and J by 3 bases, leaving 7 bases between them. The CDR3 sequence is 14 residues long. The CDR3 loop reads CASSEFGPNQPQHF. CDR3 in DNA: TGTGCCAGCAGTGAATTTGGGCCCAATCAGCCCCAGCATTTT. Combining the CDR3 with reference TRBV25-1 and TRBJ1-5 gives the whole variable domain EADIYQTPRYLVIGTGKKITLECSQTMGHDKMYWYQQDPGMELHLIHYSYGVNSTEKGDLSSESTVSRIRTEHFPLTLESARPSHTSQYLCASSEFGPNQPQHFGDGTRLSIL.

The chain couples TRBV3-1 (or the pseudogene TRBV3-2) to TRBJ2-5; 8 bases align to TRBD2. V dropped 0 bases and J dropped 5; count of bases not matched to a gene: 8. The CDR3 runs to 16 residues. From germline, CDR1 is LGHDT and CDR2 YNNKEL (reference sequence). CDR3 amino acids: CASSQDIGRARETQYF. The CDR3 coding sequence is TGTGCCAGCAGCCAAGATATCGGGAGGGCTAGGGAGACCCAGTACTTC.

V usage is TRBV5-4 and J usage is TRBJ1-5; D call uncertain. V lost 4 bases and J lost 6, with 11 bases in between. The CDR3 contains 13 residues. Per germline, CDR1 SGHNT and CDR2 YYREEE (reference sequence). The DNA of the CDR3 is TGTGCCAGCAGCGCCGGATCGGGTCAGCCCCAGCATTTT. Encoded protein: CASSAGSGQPQHF.

The V call is TRBV19, the J call TRBJ2-1, with 11 nucleotides matching TRBD1. The CDR3 length is 15 residues. Per germline, CDR1 LNHDA and CDR2 SQIVND (reference sequence). J lost 7 bases, V lost 2 bases, and 4 bases had no gene match. The CDR3 bases are TGTGCCAGTAGTATAATCCGGGACAGGGGGAATGAGCAGTTCTTC. Residues: CASSIIRDRGNEQFF.

The rearrangement links TRBV3-1 (or the pseudogene TRBV3-2) to TRBJ2-3; tentatively, D is TRBD2 (6 bases). CDR1 LGHDT and CDR2 YNNKEL come from the germline V gene (reference sequence). The CDR3 contains 15 residues. The V gene lost 0 bases and the J gene lost 4 bases, with 11 bases spanning the gap. The CDR3 here is CASSQDDGSPDTQYF. Written as DNA, the CDR3 is TGTGCCAGCAGCCAAGATGACGGGAGCCCAGATACGCAGTATTTT.

This clone has just one count. The CDR3 DNA reads as TGCGCCAGCAGCCAAGGTGCTAGCGGGAGTACAGATACGCAGTATTTT. Translating it yields CASSQGASGSTDTQYF. The chain joins TRBV4-1 to TRBJ2-3; TRBD2 matches at 10 bases. J gave up 3 bases and V 1 base, and 4 bases lay outside the gene matches. CDR3 size: 16 residues. The germline V gene has CDR1 MGHRA and CDR2 YSYEKL.

This clone has just one count. The rearrangement joins TRBV9 to TRBJ2-7; 13 bases line up with TRBD2. Losses at the gene ends were 3 bases for V and 5 bases for J; bases not matched to a gene: 8. The CDR3 totals 16 residues. Per germline, CDR1 SGDLS and CDR2 YYNGEE. Written as DNA, the CDR3 is TGTGCCAGCAGCGGACTAGCGGGAGGATTTTTGAACGAGCAGTACTTC. It encodes CASSGLAGGFLNEQYF.

V and J are TRBV6-5 and TRBJ2-1; 7 nucleotides line up with TRBD1. The trim removed 2 bases at V and 8 bases at J, leaving 6 bases unmatched. Germline values: CDR1 MNHEY, CDR2 SVGAGI. This CDR3 comprises 14 residues. As DNA, the CDR3 is TGTGCCAGCAGTTACCGAGACAGGGTTGATGAGCAGTTCTTC. This translates into CASSYRDRVDEQFF.

This clone has just one count. The rearrangement links TRBV4-3 to TRBJ2-3; 11 bases match TRBD2. With 5 bases clipped from V and 3 bases from J, the junction kept 7 bases outside the gene matches. Germline V gives CDR1 LGHNA, CDR2 YSLEER. The CDR3 has 16 amino acids. The CDR3 nucleotides read TGCGCCAGCAGCAAATCCGGGACTAGCGGAACAGATACGCAGTATTTT. Protein sequence: CASSKSGTSGTDTQYF.

The chain links TRBV2 to TRBJ2-2; possibly TRBD1 for D (5 bases). The V end lost 6 bases, the J end lost 1 base, and 6 bases lay between the germline ends. This CDR3 is 13 amino acids long. Germline CDR1 is SNHLY and CDR2 is FYNNEI. The chain's CDR3 is CASRQENTGELFF. The DNA of the CDR3 is TGTGCCAGCAGACAGGAGAACACCGGGGAGCTGTTTTTT. Using reference TRBV2 and TRBJ2-2 for the parts outside the CDR3, the full variable domain is EPEVTQTPSHQVTQMGQEVILRCVPISNHLYFYWYRQILGQKVEFLVSFYNNEISEKSEIFDDQFSVERPDGSNFTLKIRSTKLEDSAMYFCASRQENTGELFFGEGSRLTVL.

The J gene is TRBJ2-7, the V gene TRBV27; 7 bases are a match to TRBD2. CDR3 length: 17 residues. CDR1 MNHEY and CDR2 SMNVEV come from the germline V gene (reference sequence). Trimming cost V 6 bases and J 2 bases; bases outside gene matches: 16. The CDR3 DNA is TGTGCCAGCAGCTCCCCTCTGGGGGAGGGCCCAACCTACGAGCAGTACTTC. Translating it yields CASSSPLGEGPTYEQYF.

CDR3 sequence: CASSLTVQAGGGEQFF. The CDR3 nucleotides read TGCGCCAGCAGCTTGACAGTTCAAGCGGGAGGGGGTGAGCAGTTCTTC. The chain joins TRBV5-1 to TRBJ2-1; 10 positions match TRBD2. The CDR3 loop spans 16 amino acids. Germline V CDR1 and CDR2: SGHRS, YFSETQ. The ends lost 1 base at V and 9 bases at J; junction bases unmatched: 10.

The genes are TRBV28 and TRBJ2-1; no definite D call. The CDR3 contains 13 residues. Germline values: CDR1 MDHEN, CDR2 SYDVKM. The V end lost 4 bases, the J end lost 9 bases, and 13 bases lay between the germline ends. CDR3 in DNA: TGTGCCAGCAGTTCCGACCCCGGAGTTGAGCAGTTCTTC. Its protein is CASSSDPGVEQFF. Full variable domain (rest looked up from reference TRBV28 and TRBJ2-1): DVKVTQSSRYLVKRTGEKVFLECVQDMDHENMFWYRQDPGLGLRLIYFSYDVKMKEKGDIPEGYSVSREKKERFSLILESASTNQTSMYLCASSSDPGVEQFFGPGTRLTVL.